These 7 T cell receptor beta chains originate from one sample sequenced in a study of T cell responses to AZD1222 COVID-19 vaccine. This table comes from immunoSEQ multiplex PCR, and its TCRdb copy is limited to in-frame clones, with some not included. The sample includes roughly 120,000 clones, roughly 87% of them seen just once. The specimen comprised peripheral blood, sampled on day 0 of AZD1222 vaccination. These TCRs come from an adult in good health.

The J gene is TRBJ1-2, the V gene TRBV19; the D is unclear. Trimming removed 4 bases from V and 8 bases from J, with 20 bases in between. The CDR3 loop spans 15 amino acids. The germline V gene encodes CDR1 LNHDA and CDR2 SQIVND (reference sequence). CDR3 protein: CASSTLSNLPPGYTF. The CDR3 DNA reads TGTGCCAGTAGTACCTTATCTAACCTCCCTCCAGGCTACACCTTC.

The gene calls are TRBV11-2 and TRBJ1-2; D gene uncertain. Germline V gene data show CDR1 as SGHAT and CDR2 as FQNNGV. V was pared by 7 bases and J by 2 bases, with 17 bases between. The CDR3 covers 15 residues. The CDR3 spells CASKEMGWGNYGYTF. The CDR3 region has the DNA TGTGCCAGCAAGGAAATGGGTTGGGGAAACTATGGCTACACCTTC.

The genes are TRBV19 and TRBJ2-4; tentative D call: TRBD1 (5 bases). The V gene's germline CDR1 is LNHDA and CDR2 SQIVND (reference sequence). The length of the CDR3 is 14 residues. V lost 7 bases and J 9 bases, leaving 19 bases between the germline ends. The CDR3 reads CASNKGQGFSIQYF. The CDR3 coding sequence is TGTGCCAGTAACAAAGGGCAGGGATTTAGCATTCAGTACTTC.

The gene calls are TRBV12-3 or TRBV12-4 and TRBJ1-2; no definite D call. Trimming removed 4 bases from V and 7 bases from J, with 10 bases in between. The CDR3 extends over 12 amino acids. The CDR3 region has the DNA TGTGCCAGCAGTTGGGCAGGTCTTGGCTACACCTTC. Amino acids: CASSWAGLGYTF.

J is TRBJ2-1 and V is TRBV29-1; TRBD2 agrees at 13 bases. This CDR3 comprises 16 residues. The germline V gene has CDR1 SQVTM and CDR2 ANQGSEA. V lost 6 bases, J lost 8 bases, and 13 bases stayed unmatched. In DNA form, the CDR3 reads TGCAGCGTCTACGGGACTAGCGGGAACTTCGCGGATGAGCAGTTCTTC. Protein product: CSVYGTSGNFADEQFF.

The J gene is TRBJ2-7, the V gene TRBV9, with D maybe TRBD2 (6 bases). The CDR3 contains 12 residues. The germline CDR1 and CDR2 sequences are SGDLS and YYNGEE. V dropped 0 bases and J dropped 5 bases, with 6 bases sitting between them. The CDR3 protein is CASSVGGDEQYF. The CDR3 DNA reads as TGTGCCAGCAGCGTAGGGGGGGACGAGCAGTACTTC.

This clone was observed once. The chain uses TRBV2 and TRBJ2-7; 10 bases are a match to TRBD2. The CDR3 length is 13 residues. Losses at the gene ends were 11 bases for V and 2 bases for J; bases not matched to a gene: 6. Germline values: CDR1 SNHLY, CDR2 FYNNEI. CDR3 DNA sequence: TGTGCCGGAGGACTAGCGGAGACCTACGAGCAGTACTTC. It is translated as CAGGLAETYEQYF.